This T cell receptor beta chain was identified in a study of OX40 agonist ivuxolimab in advanced cancers. Describing the broader study: Ivuxolimab was an agonistic, fully human IgG2 monoclonal antibody directed against OX40 (CD134), a costimulatory receptor. Partial responses occurred in three dose-escalation patients, of whom one had hepatocellular carcinoma and two had cutaneous melanoma. Patients were allowed to have had prior anti-PD-1, anti-PD-L1 or anti-CTLA-4 therapy, and approximately 40% of the dose-escalation patients had been treated with checkpoint inhibitors. Intravenous ivuxolimab was administered to patients every 2 weeks at six dose levels: 0.01, 0.1, 0.3, 1.5, 3 and 10 mg/kg. The point of sequencing TCRbeta in the periphery was to test whether ivuxolimab changed TCR sequence diversity and drove clonal T-cell expansion. A male proportion of approximately 83% and a mean age of approximately 58 years, ranging from about 23 to 90, were recorded for the dose-escalation cohort. Of the 50 to 55 patients in dose escalation, around 19 had hepatocellular carcinoma, about 15 had melanoma, 9 had renal cell carcinoma and 9 had head and neck cancer. The paper covers the monotherapy dose-escalation part of the phase I ivuxolimab trial, which included N ≈ 50 patients. Overall study outcomes, separate from this receptor: After ivuxolimab, more expanded clones were found on average in CD8+ T cells than in CD4+ T cells. Low levels of normalized T-cell clonal expansion were also seen in some patients who did not respond. The antigen specificity of the peripheral T cells that underwent clonal expansion was not determined. At doses from 0.1 to 3.0 mg/kg, clonal expansion was seen in both CD4+ and CD8+ blood T cells between baseline and week 6. Partial responders in the 0.1-3.0 mg/kg groups had among the lowest normalized peripheral clonal expansion, especially among CD8+ T cells.

On this clone: The clone's antigen remains unknown. No much larger clone is present one base from it, and per-base qualities are unavailable.

The CDR3 starts with the cysteine, ends with the phenylalanine, and has 12 residues. Only the CDR3 portion is preserved as DNA: 36 bases, with reading frame beginning at the first base. According to the germline V gene, CDR1 reads SGDLS and CDR2 reads YYNGEE. V has 3 bases trimmed and J has 8 bases trimmed; junction bases matching no gene number 4. Patients with autoimmune disease history or receiving systemic immunosuppression were excluded from the trial. In every dose cohort, peripheral blood was drawn for TCR sequencing at baseline, cycle 4 day 1, and cycle 7 day 1. The samples were drawn from a first-in-human, open-label, multicenter phase I dose-escalation trial of ivuxolimab. Adults with locally advanced or metastatic head and neck squamous cell, hepatocellular, melanoma or renal cell carcinoma were enrolled in the trial. Before TCR sequencing, CD4+ T cells and CD8+ T cells were sorted from peripheral blood as separate populations.

Genomic DNA was extracted from sorted cells for sequencing of the TCRbeta CDR3 region. The immunoSEQ Assay was used to sequence the TCRbeta CDR3 regions. TCRdb's version of the immuneACCESS table is confined to in-frame rearrangements and falls short of the full clone set. An unresolved V gene accounts for under half of the shortfall where checked; the remainder is of unknown origin. This sample comprises roughly 26,000 clones, approximately 79% of them detected only once. The ten biggest clones cover roughly 26% of the sample. This specimen consisted of CD4+ or CD8+ T cells sorted from blood, obtained in a trial of the OX40 agonist ivuxolimab. Here the chain combines TRBV9 and TRBJ1-2; the junction holds 7 bases that match TRBD1. The sequence was obtained from an adult with an advanced solid tumor such as melanoma, head and neck, liver or kidney cancer. The nucleotide sequence reads TGTGCCAGCAGCGGTAGGGGGCTGGGCTACACCTTC. The resulting protein is CASSGRGLGYTF. The CDR3, completed at both ends by the reference TRBV9 and TRBJ1-2 genes, gives the full variable domain DSGVTQTPKHLITATGQRVTLRCSPRSGDLSVYWYQQSLDQGLQFLIQYYNGEERAKGNILERFSAQQFPDLHSELNLSSLELGDSALYFCASSGRGLGYTFGSGTRLTVV.